This TCR beta chain came from a study of cytomegalovirus exposure and HLA in healthy donors. Study context: For the roughly 400 genotyped donors, roughly 80% fell within the Caucasian-associated ancestry cluster. Overall study results and limits: High sensitivity and specificity were reportedly achieved when the classifier diagnosed cytomegalovirus status. Researchers counted roughly 160 TCR beta chains as cytomegalovirus-associated.

CDR3 size: 13 residues. Trimming took 4 bases from V and 4 from J, leaving 10 bases between them. Germline assignment: CDR1 SNHLY and CDR2 FYNNEI. Remarks on this clone: Its antigen is not known.

The PCR used 60 Vbeta and 13 Jbeta primers. The assay was immunoSEQ multiplex PCR, and TCRdb's table has in-frame clones only and misses some. The sample holds approximately 170,000 clones; approximately 71% are singletons and the top ten take 1.3% to 1.5%. The sample taken for sequencing was PBMCs. The rearrangement uses TRBV2 and TRBJ1-2, with a possible D match to TRBD1 (6 bases). This TCR was recovered from a man between 50 and 59 years old in good health and CMV-seronegative. The CDR3 DNA reads TGTGCCAGCAGTGTAGGACAGACCTATGGCTACACCTTC. Amino acid sequence: CASSVGQTYGYTF.